This TCR beta chain was sequenced during a study of OX40 agonist ivuxolimab in advanced cancers. About the research overall: Head and neck, renal cell, melanoma or hepatocellular carcinoma were the cancers that dose-escalation patients had.

The sampling schedule covered blood at baseline, cycle 4 day 1, and cycle 7 day 1. The CDR3 covers 13 residues. The germline V gene encodes CDR1 GTSNPN and CDR2 SVGIG (reference sequence). Clones were read by immunoSEQ multiplex PCR, and TCRdb kept only the in-frame ones, dropping some. The table has 99,000 or so clones, 70% to 85% seen once. The TCR sequence derives from an adult with an advanced solid tumor such as melanoma, head and neck, liver or kidney cancer. The sequencing used CD4+ or CD8+ T cells sorted from blood, collected in a trial of the OX40 agonist ivuxolimab. The genes are TRBV30 and TRBJ2-7; perhaps TRBD2 as D (6 bases). DNA of the CDR3: TGTGCTAGGGACCAGGGCGGGACCTACGAGCAGTACTTC. It yields the protein CARDQGGTYEQYF.